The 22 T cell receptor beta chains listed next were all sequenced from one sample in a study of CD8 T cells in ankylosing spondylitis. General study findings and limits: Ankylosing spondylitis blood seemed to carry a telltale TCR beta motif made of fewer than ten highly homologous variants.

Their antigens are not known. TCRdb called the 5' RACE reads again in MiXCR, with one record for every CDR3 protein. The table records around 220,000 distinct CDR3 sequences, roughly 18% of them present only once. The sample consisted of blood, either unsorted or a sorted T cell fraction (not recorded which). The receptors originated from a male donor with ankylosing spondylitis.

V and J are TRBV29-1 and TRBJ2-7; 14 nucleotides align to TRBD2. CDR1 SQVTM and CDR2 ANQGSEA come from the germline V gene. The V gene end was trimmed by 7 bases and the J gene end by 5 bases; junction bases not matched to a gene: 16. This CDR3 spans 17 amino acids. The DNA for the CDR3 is TGCAGCGCCCTAGTGGGACTAGCGGGAGTTTGGGGCCACGAGCAGTACTTC. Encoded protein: CSALVGLAGVWGHEQYF.

CDR3 loop: CASSVPGRIHEQYF. The CDR3 DNA is TGTGCCAGTAGTGTTCCGGGACGGATCCACGAGCAGTACTTC. The rearrangement links TRBV19 to TRBJ2-7, with D perhaps given as TRBD1 or TRBD2 (5 bases each). The V gene's germline CDR1 is LNHDA and CDR2 SQIVND (reference sequence). The V and J ends lost 5 bases and 5 bases respectively, with 16 bases between them. The CDR3 sequence is 14 residues long. The full variable domain, rest sourced from reference TRBV19 and TRBJ2-7, is DGGITQSPKYLFRKEGQNVTLSCEQNLNHDAMYWYRQDPGQGLRLIYYSQIVNDFQKGDIAEGYSVSREKKESFPLTVTSAQKNPTAFYLCASSVPGRIHEQYFGPGTRLTVT.

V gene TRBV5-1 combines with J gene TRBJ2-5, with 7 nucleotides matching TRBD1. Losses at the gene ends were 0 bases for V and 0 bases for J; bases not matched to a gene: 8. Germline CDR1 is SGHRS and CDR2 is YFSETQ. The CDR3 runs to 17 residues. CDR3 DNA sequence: TGCGCCAGCAGCTTGGCCCCGACAGGGACGTACCAAGAGACCCAGTACTTC. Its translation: CASSLAPTGTYQETQYF.

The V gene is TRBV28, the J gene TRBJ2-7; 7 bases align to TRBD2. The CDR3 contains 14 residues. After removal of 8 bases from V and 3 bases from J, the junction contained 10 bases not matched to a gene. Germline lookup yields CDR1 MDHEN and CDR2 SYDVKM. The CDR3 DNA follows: TGTGCCAGCCGTAAGCGGGAACTTTACTACGAGCAGTACTTC. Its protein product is CASRKRELYYEQYF.

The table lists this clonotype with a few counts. CDR3 amino acids: CASSPRTSPGDTQYF. In DNA form, the CDR3 reads TGTGCCAGCAGTCCGAGGACGTCCCCCGGGGATACGCAGTATTTT. V usage is TRBV27 and J usage is TRBJ2-3; D remains ambiguous. The CDR3 has 15 residues. With 5 bases removed from V and 6 bases from J, the gap between germline ends came to 18 bases. CDR1 and CDR2 (germline): MNHEY, SMNVEV (reference sequence).

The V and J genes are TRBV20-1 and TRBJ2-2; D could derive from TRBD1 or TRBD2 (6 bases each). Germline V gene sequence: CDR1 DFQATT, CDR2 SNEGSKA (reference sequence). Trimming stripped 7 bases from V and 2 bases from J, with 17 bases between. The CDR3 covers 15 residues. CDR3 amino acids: CSVAEWGANTGELFF. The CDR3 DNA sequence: TGCAGTGTGGCGGAGTGGGGGGCTAACACCGGGGAGCTGTTTTTT.

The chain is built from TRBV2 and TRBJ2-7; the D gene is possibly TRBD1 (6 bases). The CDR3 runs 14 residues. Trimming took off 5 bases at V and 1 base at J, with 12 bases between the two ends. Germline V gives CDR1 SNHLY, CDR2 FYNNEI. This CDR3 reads CASSSGQRSYEQYF. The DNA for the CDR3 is TGTGCCAGCAGTTCGGGACAACGATCCTACGAGCAGTACTTC. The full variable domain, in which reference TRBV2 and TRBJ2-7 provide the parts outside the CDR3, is EPEVTQTPSHQVTQMGQEVILRCVPISNHLYFYWYRQILGQKVEFLVSFYNNEISEKSEIFDDQFSVERPDGSNFTLKIRSTKLEDSAMYFCASSSGQRSYEQYFGPGTRLTVT.

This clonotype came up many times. CDR3 protein: CASSEGGMCRAFF. CDR3 DNA sequence: TGTGCCAGCAGCGAGGGGGGGATGTGTCGAGCTTTCTTT. V usage is TRBV27 and J usage is TRBJ1-1; a possible D gene is TRBD1 (6 bases). Trimming cost V 6 bases and J 10 bases, with 18 bases left between them. Germline values: CDR1 MNHEY, CDR2 SMNVEV (reference sequence). The CDR3 is 13 amino acids.

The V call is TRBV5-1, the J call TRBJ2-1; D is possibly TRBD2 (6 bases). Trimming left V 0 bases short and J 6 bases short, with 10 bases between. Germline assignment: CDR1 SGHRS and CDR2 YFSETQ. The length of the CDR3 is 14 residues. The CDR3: CASSLEGGANEQFF. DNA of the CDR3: TGCGCCAGCAGCTTGGAAGGAGGGGCCAATGAGCAGTTCTTC.

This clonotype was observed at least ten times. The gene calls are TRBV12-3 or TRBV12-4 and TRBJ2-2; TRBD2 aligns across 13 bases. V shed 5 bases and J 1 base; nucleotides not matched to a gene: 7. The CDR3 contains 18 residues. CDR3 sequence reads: CASSHTSGRALNTGELFF. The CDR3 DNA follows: TGTGCCAGCAGTCACACTAGCGGGAGGGCCCTGAACACCGGGGAGCTGTTTTTT.

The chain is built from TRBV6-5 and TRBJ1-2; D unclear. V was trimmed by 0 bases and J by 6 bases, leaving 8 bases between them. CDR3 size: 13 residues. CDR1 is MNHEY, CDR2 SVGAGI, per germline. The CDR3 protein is CASSYSIGNGYTF. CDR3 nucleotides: TGTGCCAGCAGTTACTCGATTGGGAATGGCTACACCTTC.

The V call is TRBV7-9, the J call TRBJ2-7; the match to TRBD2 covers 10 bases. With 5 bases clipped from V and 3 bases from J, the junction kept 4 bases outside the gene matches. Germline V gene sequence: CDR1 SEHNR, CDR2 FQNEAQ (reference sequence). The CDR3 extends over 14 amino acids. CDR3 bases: TGTGCCAGCAGCAAGGGACTAGCGATCTACGAGCAGTACTTC. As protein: CASSKGLAIYEQYF.

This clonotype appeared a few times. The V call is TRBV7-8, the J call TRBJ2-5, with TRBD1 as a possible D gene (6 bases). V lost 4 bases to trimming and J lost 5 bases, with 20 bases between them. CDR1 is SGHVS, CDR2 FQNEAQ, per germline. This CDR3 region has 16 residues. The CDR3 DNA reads TGTGCCAGCAGCTCAAACAGGGACCCGGAGGAGGAGACCCAGTACTTC. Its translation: CASSSNRDPEEETQYF.

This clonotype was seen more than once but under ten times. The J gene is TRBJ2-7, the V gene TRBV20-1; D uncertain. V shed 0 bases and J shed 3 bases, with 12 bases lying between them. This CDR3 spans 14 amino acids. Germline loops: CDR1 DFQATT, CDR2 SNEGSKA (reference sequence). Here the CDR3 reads CSARDLAEYYEQYF. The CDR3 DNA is TGCAGTGCTAGAGATTTAGCCGAATACTACGAGCAGTACTTC.

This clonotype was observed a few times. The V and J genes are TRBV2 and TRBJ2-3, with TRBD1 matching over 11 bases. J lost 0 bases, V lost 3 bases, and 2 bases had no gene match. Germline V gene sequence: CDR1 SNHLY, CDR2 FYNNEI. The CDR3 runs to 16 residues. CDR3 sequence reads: CASSEDRGLSTDTQYF. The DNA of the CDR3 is TGTGCCAGCAGTGAGGACAGGGGGCTTAGCACAGATACGCAGTATTTT.

The CDR3 sequence is CASSSAGRDQPQHF. As DNA, the CDR3 is TGTGCCAGCAGTTCCGCAGGGAGGGATCAGCCCCAGCATTTT. The genes are TRBV28 and TRBJ1-5; a possible D gene is TRBD1 (5 bases). The germline V and J ends were trimmed by 4 bases and 5 bases, with 12 bases remaining between them. Germline CDR1 MDHEN, CDR2 SYDVKM. The CDR3 has 14 residues.

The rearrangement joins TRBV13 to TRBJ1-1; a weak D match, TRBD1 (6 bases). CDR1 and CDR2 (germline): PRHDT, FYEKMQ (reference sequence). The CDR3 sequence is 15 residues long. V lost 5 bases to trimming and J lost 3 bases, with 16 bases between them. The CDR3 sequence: CASSPRQAQDTEAFF. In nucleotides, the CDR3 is TGTGCCAGCAGCCCGAGACAGGCACAGGACACTGAAGCTTTCTTT.

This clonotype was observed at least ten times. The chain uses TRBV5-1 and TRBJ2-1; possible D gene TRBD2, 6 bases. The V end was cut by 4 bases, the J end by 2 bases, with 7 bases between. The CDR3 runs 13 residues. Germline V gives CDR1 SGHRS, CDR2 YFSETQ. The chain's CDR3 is CASSVAAYNEQFF. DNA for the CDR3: TGCGCCAGCAGCGTAGCGGCCTACAATGAGCAGTTCTTC.

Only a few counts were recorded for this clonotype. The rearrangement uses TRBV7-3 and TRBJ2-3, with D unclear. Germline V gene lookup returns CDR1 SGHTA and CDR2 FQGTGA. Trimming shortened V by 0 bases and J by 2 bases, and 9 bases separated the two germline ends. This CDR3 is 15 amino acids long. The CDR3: CASSLTGSYTDTQYF. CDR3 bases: TGTGCCAGCAGCTTAACAGGGTCCTACACAGATACGCAGTATTTT.

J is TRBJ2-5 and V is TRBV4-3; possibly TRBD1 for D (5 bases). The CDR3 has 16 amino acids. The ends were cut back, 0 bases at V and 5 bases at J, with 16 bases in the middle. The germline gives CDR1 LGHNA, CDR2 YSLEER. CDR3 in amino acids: CASSQDAQGTWETQYF. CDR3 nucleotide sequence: TGCGCCAGCAGCCAAGATGCCCAGGGTACGTGGGAGACCCAGTACTTC.

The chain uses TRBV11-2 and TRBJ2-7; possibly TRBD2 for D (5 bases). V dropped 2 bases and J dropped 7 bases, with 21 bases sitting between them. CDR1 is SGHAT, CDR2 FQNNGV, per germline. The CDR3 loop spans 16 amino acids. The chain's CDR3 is CASSLSAGGRSWEQYF. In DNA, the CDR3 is TGTGCCAGCAGCTTATCCGCCGGAGGCAGATCATGGGAGCAGTACTTC.

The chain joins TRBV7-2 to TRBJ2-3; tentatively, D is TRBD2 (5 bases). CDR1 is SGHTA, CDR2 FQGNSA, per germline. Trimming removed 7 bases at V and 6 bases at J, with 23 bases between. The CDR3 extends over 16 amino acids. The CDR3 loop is CASNPLGLPFSDTQYF. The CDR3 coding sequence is TGTGCCAGCAACCCTCTCGGACTGCCTTTTTCGGATACGCAGTATTTT.